This T cell receptor beta chain is drawn from a study of cytomegalovirus exposure and HLA in healthy donors. Study-wide points: It was likely that a cluster of highly shared sequence variants was a sequencing artifact.

In regard to this clone: What it recognizes is unknown.

The primer mix had 60 Vbeta and 13 Jbeta primers. Some clones are missing from TCRdb's copy, which holds only in-frame ones; the method was immunoSEQ multiplex PCR. This specimen shows about 190,000 clones; the ten leading clones hold less than 6.5%. The CDR3 is made up of 15 amino acids. Germline trimming cut 6 bases from V and 5 bases from J; bases unmatched to any gene: 9. Looked up from germline, CDR1 is MNHEY and CDR2 is SVGAGI. The sequence came from a man aged 30 to 39 in good health and CMV-seronegative. V usage is TRBV6-5 and J usage is TRBJ2-1, with 8 nucleotides matching TRBD2. Sequencing was carried out using PBMCs. The CDR3 DNA reads TGTGCCAGCAGCCTCTCTGGGACTAGAGACAATGAGCAGTTCTTC. Encoded protein: CASSLSGTRDNEQFF.